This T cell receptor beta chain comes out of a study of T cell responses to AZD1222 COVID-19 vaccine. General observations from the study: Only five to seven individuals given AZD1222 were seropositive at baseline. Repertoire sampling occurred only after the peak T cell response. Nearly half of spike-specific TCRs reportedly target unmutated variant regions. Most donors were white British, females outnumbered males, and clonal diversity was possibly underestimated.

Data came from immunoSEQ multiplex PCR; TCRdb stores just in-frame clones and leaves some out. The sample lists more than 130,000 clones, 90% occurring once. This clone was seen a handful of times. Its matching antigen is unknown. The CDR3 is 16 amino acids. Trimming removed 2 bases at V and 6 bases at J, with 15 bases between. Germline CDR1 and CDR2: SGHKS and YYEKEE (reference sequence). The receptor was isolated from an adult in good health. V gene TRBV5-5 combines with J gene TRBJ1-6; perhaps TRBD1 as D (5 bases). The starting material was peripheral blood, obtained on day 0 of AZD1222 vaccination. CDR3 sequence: CASSFGHGGPNSPLHF. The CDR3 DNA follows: TGTGCCAGCAGCTTCGGACACGGCGGTCCTAATTCACCCCTCCACTTT.